This section outlines one T cell receptor (beta chain) sequence together with its context. Its antigen remains unidentified. The source of the sample is a study of OX40 agonist ivuxolimab in advanced cancers. Points from the study as a whole: On average, a greater number of expanded clones characterised CD8+ T cells relative to CD4+.

Between the trimmed V and J ends, which lost 8 bases and 9 bases, there was a span of 14 bases. The CDR3 loop spans 12 amino acids. Germline V CDR1 and CDR2: SNHLY, FYNNEI. Profiled with immunoSEQ multiplex PCR; TCRdb holds only in-frame clones, not every one. The data hold about 62,000 clones, with 91% observed a single time. The input for sequencing was CD4+ or CD8+ T cells sorted from blood, taken in a trial of the OX40 agonist ivuxolimab. The TCR comes from an adult with an advanced solid tumor such as melanoma, head and neck, liver or kidney cancer. The V and J genes are TRBV2 and TRBJ2-1; no reliable D call. For the CDR3, the DNA is TGTGCCAGCGGGCTCTACCAGAGTGAGCAGTTCTTC. It codes for CASGLYQSEQFF.